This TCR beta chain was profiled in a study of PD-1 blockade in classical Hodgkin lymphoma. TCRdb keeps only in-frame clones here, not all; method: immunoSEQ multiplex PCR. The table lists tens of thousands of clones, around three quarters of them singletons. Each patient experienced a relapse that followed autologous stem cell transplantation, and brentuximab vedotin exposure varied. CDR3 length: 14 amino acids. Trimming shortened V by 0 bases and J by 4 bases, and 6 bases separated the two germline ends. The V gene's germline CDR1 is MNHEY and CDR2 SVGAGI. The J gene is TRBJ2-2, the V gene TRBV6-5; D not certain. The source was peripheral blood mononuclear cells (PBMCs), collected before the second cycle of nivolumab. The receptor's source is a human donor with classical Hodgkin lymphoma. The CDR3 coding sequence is TGTGCCAGCAGTTACTCGAGAGGCACCGGGGAGCTGTTTTTT. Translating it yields CASSYSRGTGELFF.